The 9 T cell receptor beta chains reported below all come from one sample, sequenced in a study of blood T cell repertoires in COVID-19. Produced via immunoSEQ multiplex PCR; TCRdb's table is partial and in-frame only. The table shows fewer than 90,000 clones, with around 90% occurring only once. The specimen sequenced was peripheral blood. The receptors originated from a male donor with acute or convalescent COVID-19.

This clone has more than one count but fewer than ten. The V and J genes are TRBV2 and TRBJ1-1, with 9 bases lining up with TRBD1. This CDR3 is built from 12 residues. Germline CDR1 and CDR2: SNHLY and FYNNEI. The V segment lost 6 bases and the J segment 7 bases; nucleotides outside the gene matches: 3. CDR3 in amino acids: CASSGQGIEAFF. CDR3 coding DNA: TGTGCCAGCAGCGGACAGGGGATTGAAGCTTTCTTT.

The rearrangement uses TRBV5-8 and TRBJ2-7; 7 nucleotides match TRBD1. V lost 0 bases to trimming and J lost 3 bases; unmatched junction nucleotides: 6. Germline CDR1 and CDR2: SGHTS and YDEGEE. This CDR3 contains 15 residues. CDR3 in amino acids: CASSLGTGVYYEQYF. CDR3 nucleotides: TGTGCCAGCAGCTTGGGAACAGGGGTCTACTACGAGCAGTACTTC.

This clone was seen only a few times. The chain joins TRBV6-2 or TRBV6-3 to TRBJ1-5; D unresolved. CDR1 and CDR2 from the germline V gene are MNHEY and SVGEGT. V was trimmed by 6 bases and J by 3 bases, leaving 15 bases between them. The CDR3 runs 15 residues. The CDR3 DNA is TGTGCCAGCAGCGGAAGAGGTACTCTCAATCAGCCCCAGCATTTT. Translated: CASSGRGTLNQPQHF.

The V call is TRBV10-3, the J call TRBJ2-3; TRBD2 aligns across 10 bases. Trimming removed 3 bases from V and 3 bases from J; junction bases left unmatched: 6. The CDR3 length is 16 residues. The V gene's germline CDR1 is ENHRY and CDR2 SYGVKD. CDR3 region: CAISDLRTSGTDTQYF. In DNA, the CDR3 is TGTGCCATCAGTGACCTCCGGACTAGCGGTACAGATACGCAGTATTTT.

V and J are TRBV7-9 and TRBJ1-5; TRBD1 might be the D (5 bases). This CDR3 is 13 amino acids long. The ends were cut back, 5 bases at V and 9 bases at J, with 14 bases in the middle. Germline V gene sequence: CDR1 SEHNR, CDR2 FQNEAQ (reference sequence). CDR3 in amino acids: CASSPQGMGPQHF. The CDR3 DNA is TGTGCCAGCAGCCCTCAGGGAATGGGGCCCCAGCATTTT.

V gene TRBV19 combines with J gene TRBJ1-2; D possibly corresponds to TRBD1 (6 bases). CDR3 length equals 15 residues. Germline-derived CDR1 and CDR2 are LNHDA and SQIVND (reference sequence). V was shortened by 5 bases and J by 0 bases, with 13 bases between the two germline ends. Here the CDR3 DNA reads TGTGCCAGTAGTCTCTCGGACAGCGCTAACTATGGCTACACCTTC. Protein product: CASSLSDSANYGYTF. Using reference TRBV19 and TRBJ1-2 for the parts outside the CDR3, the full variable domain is DGGITQSPKYLFRKEGQNVTLSCEQNLNHDAMYWYRQDPGQGLRLIYYSQIVNDFQKGDIAEGYSVSREKKESFPLTVTSAQKNPTAFYLCASSLSDSANYGYTFGSGTRLTVV.

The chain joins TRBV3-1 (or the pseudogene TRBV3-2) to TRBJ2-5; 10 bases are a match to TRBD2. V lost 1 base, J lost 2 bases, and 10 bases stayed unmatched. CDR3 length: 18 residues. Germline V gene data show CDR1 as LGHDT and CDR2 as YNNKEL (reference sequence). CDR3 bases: TGTGCCAGCAGCCAAGTTCGAGCGGGGGGGGTAAGGCAAGAGACCCAGTACTTC. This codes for CASSQVRAGGVRQETQYF.

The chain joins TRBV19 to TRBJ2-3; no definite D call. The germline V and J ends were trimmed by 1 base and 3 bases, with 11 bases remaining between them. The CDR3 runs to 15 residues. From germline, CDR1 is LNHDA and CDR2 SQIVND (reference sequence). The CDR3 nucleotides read TGTGCCAGTAGTATAGGGGTCTTAGCAACAGATACGCAGTATTTT. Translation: CASSIGVLATDTQYF.

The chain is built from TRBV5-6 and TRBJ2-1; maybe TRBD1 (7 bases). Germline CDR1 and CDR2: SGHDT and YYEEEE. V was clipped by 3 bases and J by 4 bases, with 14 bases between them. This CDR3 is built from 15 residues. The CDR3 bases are TGTGCCAGCAGCTGGAGGGACAGTCTTTACAATGAGCAGTTCTTC. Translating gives CASSWRDSLYNEQFF.